The next 27 T cell receptor beta chains were all read from a single sample in a study of vaccination and CD4 T cells after COVID-19. Cultured CD4+ T-cell DNA underwent Oncomine TCR Beta short-read sequencing. TCRdb recomputed calls from the PCR reads with MiXCR, one row per CDR3 protein. This table has 8,000 to 9,500 distinct CDR3 sequences, under 50% appearing once. These TCRs' antigens remain unknown. Treatment here: roughly ten-day PBMC culture with coronavirus spike peptide pools or control peptides (ViraFEST assay). Collection of the unexposed donor's CD4+ T cells took place before the COVID-19 pandemic (2011-2018). Sequenced material: CD4+ T cells from blood, cultured in vitro. These receptors originate from a human donor in good health.

This chain joins TRBV5-1 and TRBJ1-2; D is perhaps TRBD1 (5 bases). Looked up from germline, CDR1 is SGHRS and CDR2 is YFSETQ. V was trimmed by 0 bases and J by 5 bases, leaving 14 bases between them. The CDR3 contains 15 residues. Here the CDR3 DNA reads TGCGCCAGCAGCTTGGCCCACGGGACCGAGTATGGCTACACCTTC. This translates into CASSLAHGTEYGYTF.

This clonotype was recorded only once. This chain joins TRBV19 and TRBJ1-2; no clear D gene. Trimming cost V 7 bases and J 4 bases, with 10 bases left between them. Germline-derived CDR1 and CDR2 are LNHDA and SQIVND (reference sequence). This CDR3 comprises 12 residues. The CDR3 nucleotides read TGTGCCAGTACCATTGGGATCTATGGCTACACCTTC. Its translation: CASTIGIYGYTF.

The chain links TRBV7-9 to TRBJ1-1; D unresolved. The V gene's germline CDR1 is SEHNR and CDR2 FQNEAQ (reference sequence). Trimming cost V 5 bases and J 0 bases, with 7 bases left between them. This CDR3 has 13 amino acids. The CDR3 protein is CASSVSLNTEAFF. The CDR3 region has the DNA TGTGCCAGCAGCGTCTCCTTGAACACTGAAGCTTTCTTT.

Here the CDR3 DNA reads TGTGCCAGCCTCACGGGGCAAAATGGCTACACCTTC. It yields the protein CASLTGQNGYTF. This chain links TRBV19 with TRBJ1-2, with D possibly being TRBD1 (5 bases). V was pared by 9 bases and J by 6 bases, with 14 bases between. CDR3 length: 12 amino acids. Per germline, CDR1 LNHDA and CDR2 SQIVND (reference sequence).

In its sample, this clonotype was seen a few times. V and J are TRBV28 and TRBJ2-1; 10 nucleotides align to TRBD1. The V and J ends lost 6 bases and 8 bases, in that order; junction bases with no gene match: 10. Germline assignment: CDR1 MDHEN and CDR2 SYDVKM. The CDR3 has 15 residues. CDR3: CASRRPGTGVYEQFF. The CDR3 DNA reads TGTGCCAGCAGGCGTCCCGGGACAGGGGTCTATGAGCAGTTCTTC. Together with reference TRBV28 and TRBJ2-1, the CDR3 gives the full variable domain: DVKVTQSSRYLVKRTGEKVFLECVQDMDHENMFWYRQDPGLGLRLIYFSYDVKMKEKGDIPEGYSVSREKKERFSLILESASTNQTSMYLCASRRPGTGVYEQFFGPGTRLTVL.

V gene TRBV5-4 combines with J gene TRBJ2-6, with a weak D call TRBD2 (6 bases). The CDR3 length is 16 residues. Trimming took off 0 bases at V and 2 bases at J, with 9 bases between the two ends. The germline V gene encodes CDR1 SGHNT and CDR2 YYREEE (reference sequence). The CDR3 spells CASSLVGGPGANVLTF. CDR3 DNA: TGTGCCAGCAGCTTGGTCGGGGGACCTGGGGCCAACGTCCTGACTTTC.

The V gene is TRBV5-8, the J gene TRBJ2-1; unclear D gene. The CDR3 is made up of 11 amino acids. Deletions cut 7 bases from V and 2 bases from J, with 4 bases between. CDR1 is SGHTS, CDR2 YDEGEE, per germline. The CDR3 bases are TGTGCCAGCTACACCTACAATGAGCAGTTCTTC. It is translated as CASYTYNEQFF.

The V and J genes are TRBV29-1 and TRBJ1-3; unclear D gene. The CDR3 has 15 residues. CDR1 SQVTM and CDR2 ANQGSEA come from the germline V gene. V was pared by 0 bases and J by 0 bases, with 9 bases between. Written as DNA, the CDR3 is TGCAGCGTTGAAGAATTCTCTTACTCTGGAAACACCATATATTTT. Encoded protein: CSVEEFSYSGNTIYF.

The chain combines TRBV10-3 with TRBJ1-6, with 9 bases that match TRBD1. V lost 0 bases to trimming and J lost 12 bases; unmatched junction nucleotides: 9. From germline, CDR1 is ENHRY and CDR2 SYGVKD. The CDR3 has 16 residues. CDR3 residues: CAISESPGQGTGPLHF. CDR3 sequence (DNA): TGTGCCATCAGTGAGTCCCCGGGACAGGGAACGGGACCCCTCCACTTT.

This clonotype appeared a few times. The chain employs TRBV7-2 and TRBJ2-1; 7 nucleotides line up with TRBD1. The trim removed 5 bases at V and 2 bases at J, leaving 6 bases unmatched. Germline CDR1 is SGHTA and CDR2 is FQGNSA. The CDR3 extends over 15 amino acids. As DNA, the CDR3 is TGTGCCAGCAGCCAAGATGGGACAGCCTACAATGAGCAGTTCTTC. It translates to CASSQDGTAYNEQFF.

CDR3 loop: CSARDYQGGDTQYF. In DNA, the CDR3 is TGCAGTGCTAGAGATTACCAGGGAGGAGATACGCAGTATTTT. The chain combines TRBV20-1 with TRBJ2-3; maybe TRBD2 (6 bases). The CDR3 sequence is 14 residues long. Germline V gene sequence: CDR1 DFQATT, CDR2 SNEGSKA (reference sequence). Trimming took off 0 bases at V and 5 bases at J, with 12 bases between the two ends.

The chain has TRBV20-1 and TRBJ2-1; 9 positions agree with TRBD1. V was pared by 6 bases and J by 6 bases, with 6 bases of the junction left unmatched. Germline lookup yields CDR1 DFQATT and CDR2 SNEGSKA (reference sequence). The CDR3 covers 13 residues. The CDR3 protein is CSAPGQGTNEQFF. The CDR3 nucleotides are TGCAGTGCGCCGGGACAGGGAACCAATGAGCAGTTCTTC.

The V and J genes are TRBV20-1 and TRBJ1-1; D is uncertain. In germline, CDR1 is DFQATT, CDR2 SNEGSKA (reference sequence). V lost 3 bases, J lost 6 bases, and 11 bases lay in between. This CDR3 spans 12 amino acids. The CDR3 region has the DNA TGCAGTGCTAGGAGAGGGATTGCTGAAGCTTTCTTT. Translating gives CSARRGIAEAFF.

V usage is TRBV2 and J usage is TRBJ1-2, with D perhaps matching TRBD1 (5 bases). The CDR3 covers 15 residues. Per the germline V gene, CDR1 is SNHLY and CDR2 is FYNNEI. The V end was cut by 0 bases, the J end by 8 bases, with 16 bases between. CDR3 bases: TGTGCCAGCAGTGAAGCCGAACGAGCAGGGATGGGCTACACCTTC. As protein: CASSEAERAGMGYTF.

This chain joins TRBV10-2 and TRBJ1-2, with a tentative D call TRBD1 (5 bases). The V and J ends lost 6 bases and 0 bases respectively, with 17 bases between them. This CDR3 contains 16 residues. The germline CDR1 and CDR2 sequences are WSHSY and SAAADI. This chain's CDR3 is CASRTSGTRANYGYTF. CDR3 nucleotides: TGCGCCAGCAGGACCTCCGGAACCAGGGCTAACTATGGCTACACCTTC.

The chain combines TRBV6-1 with TRBJ2-7; TRBD2 might be the D (7 bases). Per germline, CDR1 MNHNS and CDR2 SASEGT. The CDR3 has 15 residues. V was cut by 1 base and J by 0 bases, with 10 bases left in between. CDR3 bases: TGTGCCAGCAGTGAAGACGCGGGGGCCTCCTACGAGCAGTACTTC. This codes for CASSEDAGASYEQYF.

This clonotype appeared a few times. This rearrangement joins TRBV6-1 to TRBJ1-2; no definite D call. Trimming took off 2 bases at V and 7 bases at J, with 14 bases between the two ends. The germline CDR1 and CDR2 sequences are MNHNS and SASEGT. The CDR3 consists of 14 residues. DNA of the CDR3: TGTGCCAGCAGTGAAAGCCTTTATGGTTCTGGCTACACCTTC. Translated: CASSESLYGSGYTF.

The V gene is TRBV7-9, the J gene TRBJ2-4; 10 nucleotides line up with TRBD1. Per the germline V gene, CDR1 is SEHNR and CDR2 is FQNEAQ (reference sequence). V lost 5 bases and J lost 13; bases outside the gene matches: 5. The CDR3 totals 12 residues. CDR3 sequence (DNA): TGTGCCAGCAGCATCGGACAGGGGGGACAGTACTTC. Its translation is CASSIGQGGQYF. Variable domain in full (rest from reference TRBV7-9 and TRBJ2-4): DTGVSQNPRHKITKRGQNVTFRCDPISEHNRLYWYRQTLGQGPEFLTYFQNEAQLEKSRLLSDRFSAERPKGSFSTLEIQRTEQGDSAMYLCASSIGQGGQYFGAGTRLSVL.

The chain couples TRBV4-1 to TRBJ1-2; D not resolved. V was trimmed by 2 bases and J by 0 bases, leaving 13 bases between them. There are 16 residues in the CDR3. Germline CDR1 and CDR2: MGHRA and YSYEKL. Here the CDR3 reads CASSQMDLVANYGYTF. The CDR3 DNA reads as TGCGCCAGCAGCCAAATGGACTTGGTGGCTAACTATGGCTACACCTTC.

The rearrangement uses TRBV7-2 and TRBJ2-1; 11 nucleotides match TRBD2. The CDR3 spans 13 residues. Germline V gene sequence: CDR1 SGHTA, CDR2 FQGNSA. V shed 4 bases and J 13 bases; nucleotides not matched to a gene: 6. The chain's CDR3 is CASSSALAGGQFF. The CDR3 bases are TGTGCCAGCAGCTCCGCCCTAGCGGGGGGCCAGTTCTTC.

The V gene is TRBV6-1, the J gene TRBJ2-7; weak D call: TRBD1 (5 bases). CDR3 length equals 15 residues. With 1 base removed from V and 1 base from J, the gap between germline ends came to 11 bases. The germline V gene has CDR1 MNHNS and CDR2 SASEGT. The DNA of the CDR3 is TGTGCCAGCAGTGAAGTGGGGCAGTCATCCTACGAGCAGTACTTC. This codes for CASSEVGQSSYEQYF.

The chain couples TRBV20-1 to TRBJ2-3, with TRBD2 matching over 12 bases. V was pared by 5 bases and J by 0 bases, with 3 bases of the junction left unmatched. The CDR3 length is 15 residues. The germline V gene has CDR1 DFQATT and CDR2 SNEGSKA (reference sequence). Here the CDR3 reads CSAEGTSGSTDTQYF. CDR3 bases: TGCAGTGCTGAAGGGACTAGCGGGAGCACAGATACGCAGTATTTT.

This rearrangement joins TRBV9 to TRBJ1-2; D might be TRBD1 (5 bases). V gave up 3 bases and J gave up 8 bases, with 11 bases separating them. CDR1 SGDLS and CDR2 YYNGEE come from the germline V gene. The CDR3 sequence is 12 residues long. The CDR3 DNA sequence: TGTGCCAGCAGCGGTCCGACAGCGGGCTACACCTTC. It yields the protein CASSGPTAGYTF.

The rearrangement joins TRBV20-1 to TRBJ1-1; D might be TRBD1 (5 bases). V was pared by 5 bases and J by 1 base, with 17 bases between. The CDR3 has 15 amino acids. From germline, CDR1 is DFQATT and CDR2 SNEGSKA (reference sequence). The CDR3 DNA reads TGCAGTGCTGGACAAAGTTTAGGAGGGAACACTGAAGCTTTCTTT. Translated, it gives CSAGQSLGGNTEAFF.

This clonotype appeared a few times. V and J are TRBV7-8 and TRBJ1-1; 9 bases align to TRBD1. In germline, CDR1 is SGHVS, CDR2 FQNEAQ. J gave up 5 bases and V 1 base, and 14 bases lay outside the gene matches. The CDR3 has 18 amino acids. This chain's CDR3 is CASSLVGTGLAFKTEAFF. The CDR3 DNA sequence: TGTGCCAGCAGCTTAGTAGGGACAGGGTTGGCCTTTAAAACTGAAGCTTTCTTT.

By its share, this clonotype is large. The chain combines TRBV2 with TRBJ2-3; TRBD1 matches 10 bases. V lost 5 bases and J lost 5; bases outside the gene matches: 4. Germline V gene lookup returns CDR1 SNHLY and CDR2 FYNNEI. The CDR3 sequence is 14 residues long. The CDR3, as DNA: TGTGCCAGCAGTCCCGGACAGGGGGGAGATACGCAGTATTTT. Translated, it gives CASSPGQGGDTQYF.

In the case of this clonotype: The junction does not match germline at one end; this may be a read error. The chain uses TRBV5-6 and TRBJ1-2; D is unresolved. The CDR3 is made up of 15 amino acids. CDR1 and CDR2 from the germline V gene are SGHDT and YYEEEE. The DNA of the CDR3 is TGTGCCAGCAGCTTAAAGCCCAGTCCTAACTATGGCCACACCTTC. Residues: CASSLKPSPNYGHTF.